This TCR beta chain was recovered during a study of regulatory T cells in long-lasting Graves disease (dated by TCRdb to the early 2020s). General notes on the study: In the newly diagnosed Graves' disease group, patients had been taking antithyroid drugs for less than 3 months. A total of 33 samples were covered by TCR sequencing, comprising approximately 13 persistent and around 20 newly diagnosed Graves' disease patients. Persistent Graves' disease patients were compared with newly diagnosed Graves' disease patients by peripheral blood TCR sequencing and RNA sequencing. The study took place in China and was registered as a clinical trial.

The paper's findings and limits, for the study overall: The authors acknowledged the small sample size as a limitation that may reduce accuracy. Preferential use of TRBV28, TRBJ1-2 and TRBJ2-5 was observed in persistent disease, whereas TRBV20-1 and TRBJ2-1 were favored in newly diagnosed disease. Sequencing and analysis were limited to the TCR beta chain. Patients with persistent disease shared more public clonotypes (around 3,000) than newly diagnosed patients did (966). Lower TCR Shannon entropy and fewer highly expanded clones were observed in persistent Graves' disease patients than in newly diagnosed patients, which suggested clonal expansion. Only peripheral blood was studied, because thyroid tissue, the primary lesion, was inaccessible.

In this sample, this clonotype turned up many times. The antigen this receptor binds is unknown. The sample holds no much larger clone one base away, and base qualities are not on file. The CDR3 sequence holds 15 residues, the cysteine and phenylalanine included. Just CDR3 DNA is preserved here, 45 bases in frame from base 1. The germline V gene sets CDR1 to SGHNT and CDR2 to YENEEA. V was cut back by 0 bases and J by 0 bases, leaving a gap of 9 bases between them. The receptor library was made with multiplex PCR. Sequencing was performed on an Illumina HiSeq 4000. To build TCR beta libraries, CDR3 regions were amplified by Arm-PCR using iRepertoire HTBI primers. PCR products were gel purified before sequencing. The authors processed their data as follows. Gene usage analysis of CDR3 amino acid clonotypes used the roughly 60 TRBV and fewer than 15 TRBJ segments found across samples. Filtered high-quality paired reads were merged into contigs using COPE and FqMerger. BLAST was used to align contigs to IMGT TRBV, TRBD and TRBJ reference genes, and CDR3 was defined according to IMGT. Any clonotype with a frequency above 0.1% was counted as a highly expanded clone. Repertoire diversity was measured by Shannon entropy, and V-J evenness by the Gini coefficient. A clonotype was considered public if more than one individual shared it. TCRdb reanalyzed the raw reads on its own, using fastp at Q25 for trimming and MiXCR for clone calling, and kept in-frame beta chains. Each entry is one CDR3 protein sequence, shown with its most common DNA and genes. None of the V and J calls come from the authors' own analysis; TCRdb made them. For this sample the table gives around 400,000 distinct CDR3 sequences, of which roughly 15% were detected only once. The top ten clonotypes cover about 24% of the sample.

The sample's time point, from its label and the paper: newly diagnosed GD, antithyroid drugs for less than 3 months. For both TCR sequencing and RNA sequencing, RNA was extracted from PBMCs using TRIzol. The diagnosis of Graves' disease was made according to American Thyroid Association guidelines. The patients came from an endocrinology department in Xi'an, China. From each patient, 7.5 to 10 milliliters of peripheral blood was collected into an EDTA anticoagulant tube. Ficoll Paque Plus density gradient separation was used to isolate PBMCs, and no further T cell sorting was performed. An Agilent 2100 Bioanalyzer and agarose gel were used to check RNA quality, and a NanoDrop 2000 was used to measure RNA concentration.

The chain uses TRBV11-3 and TRBJ2-7, with no D gene named confidently. This sample comprised peripheral blood mononuclear cells (PBMCs), obtained at new diagnosis, from a patient treated with antithyroid drugs. This receptor was identified in a female donor with Graves disease. The base sequence is TGTGCCAGCAGCTTAGATTCGGACGGCTCCTACGAGCAGTACTTC. Its translation reads: CASSLDSDGSYEQYF.